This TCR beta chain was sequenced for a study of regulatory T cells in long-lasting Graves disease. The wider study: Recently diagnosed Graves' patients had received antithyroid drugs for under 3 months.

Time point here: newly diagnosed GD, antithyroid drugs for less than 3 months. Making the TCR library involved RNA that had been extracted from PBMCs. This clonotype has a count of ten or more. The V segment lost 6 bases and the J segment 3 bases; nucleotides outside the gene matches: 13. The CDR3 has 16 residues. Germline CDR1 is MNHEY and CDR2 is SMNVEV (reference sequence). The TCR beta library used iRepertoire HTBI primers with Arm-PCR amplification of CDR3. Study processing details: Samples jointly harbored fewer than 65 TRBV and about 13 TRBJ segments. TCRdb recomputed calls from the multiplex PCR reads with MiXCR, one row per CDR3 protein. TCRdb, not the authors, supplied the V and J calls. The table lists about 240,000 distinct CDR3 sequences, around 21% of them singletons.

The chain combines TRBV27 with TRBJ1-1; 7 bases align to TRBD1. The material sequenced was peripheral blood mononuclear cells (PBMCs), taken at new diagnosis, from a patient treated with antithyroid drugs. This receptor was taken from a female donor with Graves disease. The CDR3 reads CASRPEQGEGYTEAFF. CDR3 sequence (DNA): TGTGCCAGCAGACCCGAGCAGGGGGAGGGGTACACTGAAGCTTTCTTT.